This T cell receptor (beta chain) was recovered during a study of response to subunit inactivated influenza vaccine. TCRdb re-called the RT-PCR reads through MiXCR, storing one row per CDR3 protein. The sample lists 450,000 to 700,000 distinct CDR3 sequences, around 15% occurring once. To note about this clonotype: Its antigen is not identified.

Study observations and caveats: The authors put forward the suggestion that each seasonal influenza vaccination may bring in only a limited number of new T cells.

This sequence was found in a man aged 45-65 years who received an inactivated influenza vaccine. The sample consisted of PBMCs from blood, taken 11 to 12 days after vaccination.

CDR3 bases: TGTGCCAGCAGTTTAGGCGAGGTCTACGAGCAGTACTTC. This encodes CASSLGEVYEQYF. This chain uses TRBV12-3 or TRBV12-4 with TRBJ2-7; D is unclear. CDR3 length: 13 residues. With 1 base removed from V and 3 bases from J, the gap between germline ends came to 7 bases.